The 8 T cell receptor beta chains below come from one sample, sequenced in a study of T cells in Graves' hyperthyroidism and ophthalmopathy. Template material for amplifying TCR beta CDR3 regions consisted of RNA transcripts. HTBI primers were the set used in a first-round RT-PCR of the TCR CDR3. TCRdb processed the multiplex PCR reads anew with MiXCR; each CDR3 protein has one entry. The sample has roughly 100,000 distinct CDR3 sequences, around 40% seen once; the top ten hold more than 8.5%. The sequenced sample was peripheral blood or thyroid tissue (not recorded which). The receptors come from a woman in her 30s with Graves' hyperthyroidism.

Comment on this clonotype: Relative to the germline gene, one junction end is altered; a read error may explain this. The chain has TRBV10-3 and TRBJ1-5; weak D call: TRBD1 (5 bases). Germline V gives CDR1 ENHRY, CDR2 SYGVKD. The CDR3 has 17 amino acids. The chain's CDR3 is CAIGESSVRGPRQPQHF. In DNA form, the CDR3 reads TGTGCCATCGGTGAGTCGAGTGTAAGGGGACCGCGTCAGCCCCAGCATTTT.

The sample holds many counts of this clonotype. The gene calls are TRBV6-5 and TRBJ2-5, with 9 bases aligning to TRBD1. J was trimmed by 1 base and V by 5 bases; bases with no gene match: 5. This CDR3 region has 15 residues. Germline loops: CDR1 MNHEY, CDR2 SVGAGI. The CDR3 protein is CASSRGQGSQETQYF. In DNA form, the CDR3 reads TGTGCCAGCAGTAGGGGACAGGGATCCCAAGAGACCCAGTACTTC.

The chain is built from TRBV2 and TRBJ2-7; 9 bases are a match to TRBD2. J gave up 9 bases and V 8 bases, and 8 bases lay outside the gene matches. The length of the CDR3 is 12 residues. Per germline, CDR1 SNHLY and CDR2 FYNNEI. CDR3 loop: CASAPSGIAQYF. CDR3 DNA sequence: TGTGCCAGCGCGCCTAGCGGGATTGCGCAGTACTTC.

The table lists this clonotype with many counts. The CDR3 DNA is TGTGCCATCAGAGGGGACCGTGATGAGCAGTTCTTC. It is translated as CAIRGDRDEQFF. The chain employs TRBV10-3 and TRBJ2-1; D possibly uses TRBD1 or TRBD2 (5 bases each). The CDR3 has 12 residues. Germline CDR1 is ENHRY and CDR2 is SYGVKD. Trimming cost V 6 bases and J 8 bases, with 11 bases left between them.

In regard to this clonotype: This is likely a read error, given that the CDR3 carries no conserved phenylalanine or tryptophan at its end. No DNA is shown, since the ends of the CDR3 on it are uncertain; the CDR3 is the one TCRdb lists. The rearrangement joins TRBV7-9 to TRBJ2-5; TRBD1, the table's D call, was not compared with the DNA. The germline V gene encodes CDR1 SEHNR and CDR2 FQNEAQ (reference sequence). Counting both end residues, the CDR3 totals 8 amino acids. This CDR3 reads CASSLGWT.

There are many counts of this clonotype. CDR3 loop: CSARAMTSGETYEQYF. CDR3 nucleotide sequence: TGCAGTGCTAGAGCTATGACTAGCGGGGAAACTTACGAGCAGTACTTC. The genes are TRBV20-1 and TRBJ2-7; 11 bases are a match to TRBD2. The germline V gene has CDR1 DFQATT and CDR2 SNEGSKA (reference sequence). Trimming at V came to 1 base and at J to 4 bases, leaving 9 bases not matched to a gene. The CDR3 has 16 amino acids.

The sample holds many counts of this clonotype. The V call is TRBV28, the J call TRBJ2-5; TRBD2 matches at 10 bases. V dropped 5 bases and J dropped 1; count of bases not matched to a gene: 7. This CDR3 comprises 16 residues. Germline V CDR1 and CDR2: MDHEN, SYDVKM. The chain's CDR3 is CASSPTRTSGQETQYF. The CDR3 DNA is TGTGCCAGCAGTCCAACACGGACTAGCGGCCAAGAGACCCAGTACTTC.

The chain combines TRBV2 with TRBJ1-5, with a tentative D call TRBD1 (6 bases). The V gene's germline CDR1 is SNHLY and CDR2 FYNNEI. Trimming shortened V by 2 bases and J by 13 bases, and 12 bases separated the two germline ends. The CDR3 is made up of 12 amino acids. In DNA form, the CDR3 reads TGTGCCAGCAGTGAACAGGGGAGCAATCAGCATTTT. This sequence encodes CASSEQGSNQHF.